One sample yielded the 18 T cell receptor beta chains listed below, sequenced in a study of cytomegalovirus exposure and HLA in healthy donors (TCRdb year 2017). To prepare the library, the immunoSEQ multiplex PCR assay was applied. A mixture of 60 forward primers for TCR Vbeta segments and 13 reverse primers for TCR Jbeta segments was used in the multiplex PCR. TCRdb carries this immuneACCESS record with in-frame sequences only. Its versions omit some clonotypes, under half of them owing to an unresolved V gene in the studies checked, with the rest unexplained. The sample profile shows approximately 95,000 clones; about four fifths of them were found once. Of the sample, approximately 4% is held by the ten largest clones. The source material was PBMCs. The origin of the receptors is a woman between 40 and 55 years old in good health and CMV-seropositive.

The chain has TRBV4-2 and TRBJ2-3; D is possibly TRBD2 (6 bases). CDR3 size: 16 residues. Trimming removed 1 base at V and 4 bases at J, with 15 bases between. CDR1 is LGHNA and CDR2 is YNFKEQ in the germline V gene. The CDR3 reads CASSQVAGYGSDTQYF. The DNA for the CDR3 is TGTGCCAGCAGCCAAGTGGCGGGGTACGGCTCAGATACGCAGTATTTT.

The V gene is TRBV9, the J gene TRBJ1-1, with D uncertain. Trimming removed 6 bases from V and 1 base from J, with 13 bases in between. This CDR3 contains 14 residues. Looked up from germline, CDR1 is SGDLS and CDR2 is YYNGEE. This CDR3 is CASTMTSENTEAFF. In DNA, the CDR3 is TGTGCCAGCACCATGACATCTGAGAACACTGAAGCTTTCTTT. The variable domain in full, completed from reference TRBV9 and TRBJ1-1, reads DSGVTQTPKHLITATGQRVTLRCSPRSGDLSVYWYQQSLDQGLQFLIQYYNGEERAKGNILERFSAQQFPDLHSELNLSSLELGDSALYFCASTMTSENTEAFFGQGTRLTVV.

The chain couples TRBV6-6 to TRBJ2-5, with D tentatively TRBD1 (6 bases). TRBJ2-7 explains the end of the DNA better; the J call may be wrong. From germline, CDR1 is MNHNY and CDR2 SVGAGI (reference sequence). The CDR3 sequence is 15 residues long. CDR3 in amino acids: CASSSFGTTTYEQYF. The CDR3 DNA is TGTGCCAGCAGTTCATTCGGGACAACCACCTACGAGCAGTACTTC.

This chain links TRBV5-6 with TRBJ2-3, with 11 nucleotides matching TRBD2. V lost 0 bases, J lost 3 bases, and 9 bases stayed unmatched. In germline, CDR1 is SGHDT, CDR2 YYEEEE. The CDR3 extends over 18 amino acids. The CDR3 here is CASSLVGPGLAVTDTQYF. In DNA, the CDR3 is TGTGCCAGCAGCTTGGTGGGGCCGGGACTAGCGGTTACAGATACGCAGTATTTT. Combining the CDR3 with reference TRBV5-6 and TRBJ2-3 gives the whole variable domain DAGVTQSPTHLIKTRGQQVTLRCSPKSGHDTVSWYQQALGQGPQFIFQYYEEEERQRGNFPDRFSGHQFPNYSSELNVNALLLGDSALYLCASSLVGPGLAVTDTQYFGPGTRLTVL.

V is TRBV19 and J is TRBJ2-5; 7 bases map to TRBD2. CDR3 length: 17 residues. Germline V lookup: CDR1 LNHDA, CDR2 SQIVND (reference sequence). The V gene end was trimmed by 0 bases and the J gene end by 1 base; junction bases not matched to a gene: 8. CDR3 DNA: TGTGCCAGTAGTATAGATCAAGGGAGGGGCAGCCAAGAGACCCAGTACTTC. Amino acids: CASSIDQGRGSQETQYF. Complete variable domain (other parts from reference TRBV19 and TRBJ2-5): DGGITQSPKYLFRKEGQNVTLSCEQNLNHDAMYWYRQDPGQGLRLIYYSQIVNDFQKGDIAEGYSVSREKKESFPLTVTSAQKNPTAFYLCASSIDQGRGSQETQYFGPGTRLLVL.

Here the CDR3 reads CASSPPGQGVEQYF. In DNA, the CDR3 is TGTGCCAGCAGTCCTCCGGGACAGGGCGTCGAGCAGTACTTC. V and J are TRBV27 and TRBJ2-7, with 9 bases lining up with TRBD1. CDR1 is MNHEY, CDR2 SMNVEV, per germline (reference sequence). Trimming took 5 bases from V and 6 from J; bases not matched to a gene: 8. The CDR3 totals 14 residues.

CDR3 amino acids: CASSLEGLHYNEQFF. In nucleotides, the CDR3 is TGTGCCAGCAGCTTAGAGGGACTCCACTACAATGAGCAGTTCTTC. The chain carries TRBV11-2 and TRBJ2-1; tentative D call: TRBD2 (6 bases). The CDR3 is 15 amino acids. Trimming pared 0 bases from V and 3 bases from J, leaving 9 bases between. Germline values: CDR1 SGHAT, CDR2 FQNNGV.

This rearrangement joins TRBV2 to TRBJ2-3; 11 bases align to TRBD1. The germline V gene has CDR1 SNHLY and CDR2 FYNNEI. V lost 2 bases, J lost 4 bases, and 5 bases stayed unmatched. The CDR3 is made up of 16 amino acids. As DNA, the CDR3 is TGTGCCAGCAGTGAAATTTGGACAGGGGGCGCAGATACGCAGTATTTT. This gives the protein CASSEIWTGGADTQYF.

This clone was seen a handful of times. The rearrangement joins TRBV15 to TRBJ2-6, with a weak D call TRBD1 (5 bases). The CDR3 consists of 18 residues. Trimming shortened V by 4 bases and J by 0 bases, and 16 bases separated the two germline ends. Looked up from germline, CDR1 is LNHNV and CDR2 is YYDKDF (reference sequence). The CDR3 nucleotides read TGTGCCACCAGCACCCATGGGGCGGTGAGCTCTGGGGCCAACGTCCTGACTTTC. Its protein product is CATSTHGAVSSGANVLTF.

The chain links TRBV5-1 to TRBJ1-4; D is uncertain. This CDR3 comprises 14 residues. Germline CDR1 and CDR2: SGHRS and YFSETQ. Trimming took 0 bases from V and 5 from J, leaving 8 bases between them. CDR3 sequence: CASSLDTQNEKLFF. The CDR3 DNA is TGCGCCAGCAGCTTGGACACACAAAATGAAAAACTGTTTTTT.

The gene calls are TRBV5-1 and TRBJ2-3, with TRBD1 matching over 9 bases. The CDR3 spans 15 residues. The V gene end was trimmed by 3 bases and the J gene end by 6 bases; junction bases not matched to a gene: 8. Per germline, CDR1 SGHRS and CDR2 YFSETQ. The DNA for the CDR3 is TGCGCCAGCAGCTCGGGACAGGGTGGTGTGGATACGCAGTATTTT. Protein: CASSSGQGGVDTQYF.

Of note for this clone: A read error may produce the germline difference seen at one junction end. V gene TRBV7-7 combines with J gene TRBJ2-2, with 8 nucleotides matching TRBD2. The CDR3 is made up of 14 amino acids. CDR1 is SSHAT and CDR2 is FNYEAQ in the germline V gene (reference sequence). Here the CDR3 reads CASRSGRNTGELFF. The CDR3 bases are TGTGCTAGCAGGAGCGGGAGGAACACCGGGGAGCTGTTTTTT.

The chain couples TRBV11-3 to TRBJ1-1, with a weak D call TRBD1 (5 bases). The CDR3 totals 15 residues. V lost 0 bases and J 5 bases, leaving 13 bases between the germline ends. CDR1 and CDR2 (germline): SGHNT, YENEEA. As DNA, the CDR3 is TGTGCCAGCAGCTTAGAAGGTAGGGGCGAGACTGAAGCTTTCTTT. Its translation is CASSLEGRGETEAFF.

The genes are TRBV27 and TRBJ2-1; 7 nucleotides align to TRBD2. The CDR3 spans 15 residues. Germline lookup yields CDR1 MNHEY and CDR2 SMNVEV (reference sequence). V shed 5 bases, J shed 4 bases, and the junction held 8 bases outside the gene matches. CDR3 in amino acids: CASSVGRGLYNEQFF. CDR3 sequence (DNA): TGTGCCAGCAGTGTAGGGAGGGGCTTGTACAATGAGCAGTTCTTC.

This sequence joins TRBV5-1 and TRBJ2-2, with 7 bases lining up with TRBD1. Losses at the gene ends were 2 bases for V and 7 bases for J; bases not matched to a gene: 11. This CDR3 is 16 amino acids long. Germline lookup yields CDR1 SGHRS and CDR2 YFSETQ. Here the CDR3 DNA reads TGCGCCAGCAGCTTCAATGCAGGGGGATTGGGCGGGGAGCTGTTTTTT. It encodes CASSFNAGGLGGELFF.

This clone occurred once. V gene TRBV6-4 combines with J gene TRBJ2-7, with 7 bases that match TRBD2. The CDR3 is 19 residues long. Per the germline V gene, CDR1 is MRHNA and CDR2 is SNTAGT. Trimming at V came to 6 bases and at J to 0 bases, leaving 20 bases not matched to a gene. This CDR3 is CASSGDGRGGPTSSYEQYF. CDR3 sequence (DNA): TGTGCCAGCAGCGGTGATGGGCGGGGAGGGCCAACTAGCTCCTACGAGCAGTACTTC.

The chain couples TRBV25-1 to TRBJ2-7, with TRBD1 identical over 8 bases. Germline V gene sequence: CDR1 MGHDK, CDR2 SYGVNS. J was trimmed by 9 bases and V by 5 bases; bases with no gene match: 18. The CDR3 loop spans 16 amino acids. The CDR3 DNA reads TGTGCCAGCAGTATGGGTCCCGGGACAGGCGGATCGGGGCAGTACTTC. Translation: CASSMGPGTGGSGQYF.

This sequence joins TRBV28 and TRBJ2-7; D unclear. CDR3 size: 13 residues. Trimming left V 3 bases short and J 0 bases short, with 6 bases between. Per germline, CDR1 MDHEN and CDR2 SYDVKM. In DNA form, the CDR3 reads TGTGCCAGCAGTTTGGGCTACTCCTACGAGCAGTACTTC. Protein product: CASSLGYSYEQYF. The full variable domain, in which reference TRBV28 and TRBJ2-7 provide the parts outside the CDR3, is DVKVTQSSRYLVKRTGEKVFLECVQDMDHENMFWYRQDPGLGLRLIYFSYDVKMKEKGDIPEGYSVSREKKERFSLILESASTNQTSMYLCASSLGYSYEQYFGPGTRLTVT.